Listed below are T cell receptor beta chains from one sample, sequenced in a study of human T cells and chemical hapten exposure. TCRdb redid the calling of the RACE reads with MiXCR, one entry per CDR3 protein. This table holds 75,000 to 90,000 distinct CDR3 sequences, about 9.4% found once. The material sequenced was whole blood, taken in connection with sensitization to the hapten diphenylcyclopropenone (DPC). The receptors were sampled from a woman between 50 and 59 years old with alopecia areata. Some clones in this sample may be carry-over from other donors' samples. Each CDR3 is given with its conserved first and last residue. The D gene is left open where the match is weak. A row's size may be missing; if present it is once, few, many or a size class.

J gene: TRBJ1-5; clone size: few; D gene: -; CDR3 length: 14; V gene: TRBV20-1; CDR3 protein: CSARADRSNQPQHF; CDR3 DNA: TGCAGTGCTAGAGCGGACAGAAGTAATCAGCCCCAGCATTTT
J gene: TRBJ1-1; clone size: -; D gene: -; CDR3 length: 15; V gene: TRBV20-1; CDR3 protein: CSARVRRGTMAEAFF; CDR3 DNA: TGCAGTGCTAGAGTTCGAAGGGGCACGATGGCTGAAGCTTTCTTT
J gene: TRBJ1-5; clone size: -; D gene: -; CDR3 length: 14; V gene: TRBV12-3/TRBV12-4; CDR3 protein: CASRDPKVDQPQHF; CDR3 DNA: TGTGCCAGCAGGGACCCAAAGGTCGATCAGCCCCAGCATTTT
J gene: TRBJ2-7; clone size: -; D gene: -; CDR3 length: 10; V gene: TRBV20-1; CDR3 protein: CSASGPEQYF; CDR3 DNA: TGCAGTGCGTCAGGACCCGAGCAGTACTTC
J gene: TRBJ2-3; clone size: many; D gene: TRBD1; CDR3 length: 15; V gene: TRBV2; CDR3 protein: CASSGQGVQTDTQYF; CDR3 DNA: TGTGCCAGCAGTGGTCAGGGGGTACAGACAGATACGCAGTATTTT
J gene: TRBJ1-4; clone size: -; D gene: -; CDR3 length: 15; V gene: TRBV29-1; CDR3 protein: CSVAATGSTNEKLFF; CDR3 DNA: TGCAGCGTGGCCGCGACGGGTTCAACTAATGAAAAACTGTTTTTT
J gene: TRBJ2-5; clone size: -; D gene: -; CDR3 length: 14; V gene: TRBV20-1; CDR3 protein: CSAPRTPGGETQYF; CDR3 DNA: TGCAGTGCCCCGCGGACTCCTGGGGGGGAGACCCAGTACTTC
J gene: TRBJ1-2; clone size: -; D gene: -; CDR3 length: 13; V gene: TRBV12-3/TRBV12-4; CDR3 protein: CASSSGSNYGYTF; CDR3 DNA: TGTGCCAGCAGTTCGGGATCCAACTATGGCTACACCTTC
J gene: TRBJ2-3; clone size: -; D gene: TRBD2; CDR3 length: 13; V gene: TRBV2; CDR3 protein: CASRDYVRDTQYF; CDR3 DNA: TGTGCCAGCCGGGACTACGTGAGAGATACGCAGTATTTT
J gene: TRBJ2-2; clone size: many; D gene: -; CDR3 length: 16; V gene: TRBV20-1; CDR3 protein: CSARDAGRMNTGELFF; CDR3 DNA: TGCAGTGCTAGAGATGCGGGGCGGATGAACACCGGGGAGCTGTTTTTT
J gene: TRBJ2-6; clone size: -; D gene: TRBD1; CDR3 length: 17; V gene: TRBV29-1; CDR3 protein: CSVVLRQGLSGANVLTF; CDR3 DNA: TGCAGCGTTGTTCTAAGACAGGGCCTTTCTGGGGCCAACGTCCTGACTTTC
J gene: TRBJ2-1; clone size: -; D gene: TRBD2; CDR3 length: 15; V gene: TRBV7-6; CDR3 protein: CASSRTSGIYNEQFF; CDR3 DNA: TGTGCCAGCAGCCGGACTAGCGGGATCTACAATGAGCAGTTCTTC
J gene: TRBJ2-2; clone size: few; D gene: TRBD1; CDR3 length: 15; V gene: TRBV5-6; CDR3 protein: CASSPQTGITGELFF; CDR3 DNA: TGTGCCAGCAGCCCACAGACAGGGATCACCGGGGAGCTGTTTTTT
J gene: TRBJ1-1; clone size: few; D gene: -; CDR3 length: 14; V gene: TRBV4-2; CDR3 protein: CASSQDLGNTEAFF; CDR3 DNA: TGTGCCAGCAGCCAAGATCTGGGGAACACTGAAGCTTTCTTT
J gene: TRBJ2-2; clone size: many; D gene: TRBD1; CDR3 length: 15; V gene: TRBV6-4; CDR3 protein: CASSPWTGPPGELFF; CDR3 DNA: TGTGCCAGCAGCCCATGGACAGGGCCCCCCGGGGAGCTGTTTTTT
J gene: TRBJ2-5; clone size: many; D gene: -; CDR3 length: 16; V gene: TRBV7-6; CDR3 protein: CASSPPARATGETQYF; CDR3 DNA: TGTGCCAGCAGCCCCCCGGCCAGGGCCACCGGTGAGACCCAGTACTTC
J gene: TRBJ2-2; clone size: few; D gene: -; CDR3 length: 14; V gene: TRBV27; CDR3 protein: CASSTARSTGELFF; CDR3 DNA: TGTGCCAGCAGTACCGCGCGGAGCACCGGGGAGCTGTTTTTT
J gene: TRBJ2-7; clone size: many; D gene: TRBD1; CDR3 length: 15; V gene: TRBV27; CDR3 protein: CASSPTGVGAYEQYF; CDR3 DNA: TGTGCCAGCAGTCCAACAGGGGTTGGGGCCTACGAGCAGTACTTC
J gene: TRBJ1-1; clone size: few; D gene: -; CDR3 length: 12; V gene: TRBV7-9; CDR3 protein: CASSLEGLEAFF; CDR3 DNA: TGTGCCAGCAGCCTAGAGGGGCTTGAAGCTTTCTTT
J gene: TRBJ2-5; clone size: many; D gene: -; CDR3 length: 12; V gene: TRBV7-6; CDR3 protein: CASSHFLETQYF; CDR3 DNA: TGTGCCAGCAGCCATTTCCTCGAGACCCAGTACTTC
J gene: TRBJ2-7; clone size: many; D gene: TRBD2; CDR3 length: 16; V gene: TRBV5-1; CDR3 protein: CASSLGLAVSSYEQYF; CDR3 DNA: TGCGCCAGCAGCTTGGGACTAGCGGTAAGCTCCTACGAGCAGTACTTC
J gene: TRBJ2-3; clone size: few; D gene: TRBD2; CDR3 length: 14; V gene: TRBV20-1; CDR3 protein: CSASWTSSTDTQYF; CDR3 DNA: TGCAGTGCTTCCTGGACTAGTAGCACAGATACGCAGTATTTT
J gene: TRBJ2-1; clone size: many; D gene: TRBD1; CDR3 length: 14; V gene: TRBV9; CDR3 protein: CASSPGGLNNEQFF; CDR3 DNA: TGTGCCAGCAGCCCAGGGGGATTAAACAATGAGCAGTTCTTC
J gene: TRBJ2-7; clone size: many; D gene: -; CDR3 length: 14; V gene: TRBV7-9; CDR3 protein: CASSLAVASYEQYF; CDR3 DNA: TGTGCCAGCAGCTTAGCGGTCGCCTCCTACGAGCAGTACTTC
J gene: TRBJ2-3; clone size: few; D gene: TRBD2; CDR3 length: 18; V gene: TRBV12-3/TRBV12-4; CDR3 protein: CASRGPGLAGTSTDTQYF; CDR3 DNA: TGTGCCAGCAGGGGACCGGGACTAGCGGGAACCAGCACAGATACGCAGTATTTT
J gene: TRBJ2-3; clone size: many; D gene: TRBD2; CDR3 length: 15; V gene: TRBV3-1; CDR3 protein: CASSQDLAGVDTQYF; CDR3 DNA: TGTGCCAGCAGCCAAGATTTAGCGGGAGTGGATACGCAGTATTTT
J gene: TRBJ2-7; clone size: few; D gene: -; CDR3 length: 16; V gene: TRBV12-5; CDR3 protein: CASGSNTGTHPYEQYF; CDR3 DNA: TGTGCTAGTGGTTCTAATACCGGGACGCATCCCTACGAGCAGTACTTC
J gene: TRBJ1-1; clone size: many; D gene: -; CDR3 length: 15; V gene: TRBV6-1; CDR3 protein: CASRDSGRLNTEAFF; CDR3 DNA: TGTGCCAGCAGAGACTCGGGGCGGCTGAACACTGAAGCTTTCTTT
J gene: TRBJ2-1; clone size: many; D gene: TRBD1; CDR3 length: 14; V gene: TRBV19; CDR3 protein: CASIGDSSYNEQFF; CDR3 DNA: TGTGCCAGTATCGGGGACAGTTCCTACAATGAGCAGTTCTTC
J gene: TRBJ1-1; clone size: few; D gene: -; CDR3 length: 14; V gene: TRBV9; CDR3 protein: CASSVGGVGTEAFF; CDR3 DNA: TGTGCCAGCAGCGTAGGAGGGGTCGGCACTGAAGCTTTCTTT
J gene: TRBJ1-2; clone size: many; D gene: TRBD1; CDR3 length: 14; V gene: TRBV27; CDR3 protein: CASSLSTGVYGYTF; CDR3 DNA: TGTGCCAGCAGTTTATCCACAGGGGTCTATGGCTACACCTTC
J gene: TRBJ2-6; clone size: many; D gene: -; CDR3 length: 16; V gene: TRBV5-1; CDR3 protein: CASSLVTSSGANVLTF; CDR3 DNA: TGCGCCAGCAGCTTGGTAACCAGCTCTGGGGCCAACGTCCTGACTTTC
J gene: TRBJ1-5; clone size: few; D gene: -; CDR3 length: 13; V gene: TRBV7-9; CDR3 protein: CASSFGVGQPQHF; CDR3 DNA: TGTGCCAGCAGCTTTGGGGTAGGACAGCCCCAGCATTTT
J gene: TRBJ1-1; clone size: -; D gene: TRBD1; CDR3 length: 13; V gene: TRBV18; CDR3 protein: CASSTRGDTEAFF; CDR3 DNA: TGTGCCAGCTCAACCAGGGGGGACACTGAAGCTTTCTTT
J gene: TRBJ2-7; clone size: many; D gene: -; CDR3 length: 13; V gene: TRBV15; CDR3 protein: CATSRDTGREQYF; CDR3 DNA: TGTGCCACCAGCAGAGACACAGGGCGCGAGCAGTACTTC
J gene: TRBJ2-1; clone size: many; D gene: -; CDR3 length: 14; V gene: TRBV4-3; CDR3 protein: CASSQGSSYNEQFF; CDR3 DNA: TGCGCCAGCAGCCAAGGGAGCTCCTACAATGAGCAGTTCTTC
J gene: TRBJ2-1; clone size: many; D gene: TRBD2; CDR3 length: 20; V gene: TRBV7-2; CDR3 protein: CASSLSLLLAGGSSYNEQFF; CDR3 DNA: TGTGCCAGCAGCTTATCCCTCCTTCTAGCGGGCGGTAGCTCCTACAATGAGCAGTTCTTC
J gene: TRBJ2-7; clone size: few; D gene: -; CDR3 length: 14; V gene: TRBV7-2; CDR3 protein: CASSATRTQYEQYF; CDR3 DNA: TGTGCCAGCAGCGCTACGCGCACCCAATACGAGCAGTACTTC
J gene: TRBJ2-7; clone size: many; D gene: TRBD1; CDR3 length: 15; V gene: TRBV10-1; CDR3 protein: CASSDPTGDSYEQYF; CDR3 DNA: TGCGCCAGCAGTGACCCGACAGGGGACTCCTACGAGCAGTACTTC
J gene: TRBJ1-1; clone size: -; D gene: TRBD1; CDR3 length: 14; V gene: TRBV4-3; CDR3 protein: CASSQVAGGTEAFF; CDR3 DNA: TGCGCCAGCAGCCAAGTTGCAGGGGGCACTGAAGCTTTCTTT
J gene: TRBJ1-5; clone size: -; D gene: -; CDR3 length: 15; V gene: TRBV20-1; CDR3 protein: CSARDFGGTNQPQHF; CDR3 DNA: TGCAGTGCTAGAGATTTTGGCGGAACCAATCAGCCCCAGCATTTT
J gene: TRBJ2-7; clone size: -; D gene: TRBD2; CDR3 length: 15; V gene: TRBV4-3; CDR3 protein: CASSKLAGGPGEQYF; CDR3 DNA: TGCGCCAGCAGCAAACTAGCGGGAGGGCCAGGCGAGCAGTACTTC
J gene: TRBJ2-5; clone size: many; D gene: -; CDR3 length: 15; V gene: TRBV5-1; CDR3 protein: CASSPGAGWEETQYF; CDR3 DNA: TGCGCCAGCTCCCCTGGTGCGGGATGGGAAGAGACCCAGTACTTC
J gene: TRBJ2-4; clone size: many; D gene: -; CDR3 length: 15; V gene: TRBV12-3/TRBV12-4; CDR3 protein: CASSLTGGAKNIQYF; CDR3 DNA: TGTGCCAGCAGCCTAACCGGAGGGGCCAAAAACATTCAGTACTTC
J gene: TRBJ1-1; clone size: few; D gene: TRBD1; CDR3 length: 14; V gene: TRBV29-1; CDR3 protein: CSVLFMGQRHEAFF; CDR3 DNA: TGCAGCGTTCTTTTTATGGGACAGAGACATGAAGCTTTCTTT
J gene: TRBJ2-7; clone size: few; D gene: TRBD2; CDR3 length: 15; V gene: TRBV6-2/TRBV6-3; CDR3 protein: CASSYSSGTPYEQYF; CDR3 DNA: TGTGCCAGCAGTTATTCTAGCGGAACCCCCTACGAGCAGTACTTC
J gene: TRBJ2-3; clone size: few; D gene: TRBD1; CDR3 length: 15; V gene: TRBV5-5; CDR3 protein: CASSMGTGITDTQYF; CDR3 DNA: TGTGCCAGCAGCATGGGGACAGGGATCACAGATACGCAGTATTTT
J gene: TRBJ2-1; clone size: many; D gene: TRBD2; CDR3 length: 15; V gene: TRBV12-3/TRBV12-4; CDR3 protein: CASSSTNLAGGEQFF; CDR3 DNA: TGTGCCAGCAGTTCCACCAACCTAGCGGGAGGTGAGCAGTTCTTC